The rows below give T cell receptor beta chains drawn from one sample of a study of T cells in Graves' hyperthyroidism and ophthalmopathy. Each CDR3 protein is one row after TCRdb ran MiXCR on the multiplex PCR reads. The sample includes hundreds of thousands of distinct CDR3 sequences, 35% to 55% of them seen just once. The sequenced sample consisted of peripheral blood or thyroid tissue (not recorded which). The receptors stem from a woman under 30 with Graves' hyperthyroidism. Each CDR3 is given with its conserved first and last residue. The D gene is left open where the match is weak. Rows may omit the clone size; those that give it use once, few, many or a size class.

clone_size	v_call	d_call	j_call	cdr3_length	cdr3_nt	cdr3_aa
many	TRBV5-1	.	TRBJ1-5	13	TGTGCCAGCAGCCCCCAGGGTGTTCAGCCCCAGCATTTT	CASSPQGVQPQHF
few	TRBV29-1	.	TRBJ1-2	15	TGCAGCGTTGAAGGCGAGGCAGGTCTACCCTATGGCTACACCTTC	CSVEGEAGLPYGYTF
.	TRBV25-1	TRBD1	TRBJ1-4	15	TGTGCCAGCACTGGGACAGAGGCAACTAATGAAAAACTGTTTTTT	CASTGTEATNEKLFF
.	TRBV7-9	.	TRBJ1-1	14	TGTGCCAGCAGCCCGAGTGGGGGGCTAGATGAAGCTTTCTTT	CASSPSGGLDEAFF
many	TRBV2	.	TRBJ1-5	13	TGTGCCAGCAGGGACAGCCTCAATCAGCCCCAGCATTTT	CASRDSLNQPQHF
few	TRBV12-3/TRBV12-4	TRBD1	TRBJ2-7	12	TGTGCCAGCAGTCGACAGGGCTGGGAGCAGTACTTC	CASSRQGWEQYF
.	TRBV29-1	TRBD1	TRBJ2-5	14	TGCAGCGTGGATGCCGGGACAGTCCAAGAGACCCAGTACTTC	CSVDAGTVQETQYF
.	TRBV7-9	TRBD2	TRBJ2-7	16	TGTGCCAGCAGCCCACAAACTAGCGGGGGGAACTACGAGCAGTACTTC	CASSPQTSGGNYEQYF
few	TRBV7-9	TRBD1	TRBJ1-2	15	TGTGCCAGCAGCCAAGACAGGGCGCCTTACTATGGCTACACCTTC	CASSQDRAPYYGYTF
.	TRBV10-3	TRBD1	TRBJ1-2	14	TGTGCCATCACCGGGGCAGGGGGCGCTTGGGGCTACACCTTC	CAITGAGGAWGYTF
.	TRBV7-2	.	TRBJ2-7	13	TGTGCCAGCAGCTTAGGCGGGATCTACGAGCAGTACTTC	CASSLGGIYEQYF
.	TRBV2	.	TRBJ1-5	14	TGTGCCGGCAGCCTGCAGGGGTTCAATCAGCCCCAGCATTTT	CAGSLQGFNQPQHF
many	TRBV29-1	.	TRBJ2-7	13	TGCAGCGTTGGACAAGGGGAGGCCTACGAGCAGTACTTC	CSVGQGEAYEQYF
many	TRBV6-1	.	TRBJ2-7	13	TGTGCCAGCATGGGGGACGGTTCCTACGAGCAGTACTTC	CASMGDGSYEQYF
.	TRBV29-1	.	TRBJ2-6	18	TGCAGCGTTGAACGGCGTGATCCGTATAGCTCTGGGGCCAACGTCCTGACTTTC	CSVERRDPYSSGANVLTF
.	TRBV7-9	.	TRBJ1-1	13	TGTGCCAGCAGCCAAGATCGGAGGGGGGAAGCTTTCTTT	CASSQDRRGEAFF
few	TRBV5-1	.	TRBJ2-5	14	TGCGCCAGCAGCTTGGTCTCCGGTAAGGAGACCCAGTACTTC	CASSLVSGKETQYF
many	TRBV29-1	TRBD1	TRBJ2-7	12	TGCAGCGTTGAGGGACAGGGCTACGAGCAGTACTTC	CSVEGQGYEQYF
.	TRBV5-1	.	TRBJ2-6	13	TGCGCCAGCAGCACGACAGGGGCCAACGTCCTGACTTTC	CASSTTGANVLTF
.	TRBV24-1	.	TRBJ2-2	19	TGTGCCACCAGTGACCCGGGACCCACAACCTCCGGGTATGGCGGGGAGCTGTTTTTT	CATSDPGPTTSGYGGELFF
many	TRBV29-1	.	TRBJ1-3	15	TGCAGCGTTGACCTTACCGGGACGTCAGGAAACACCATATATTTT	CSVDLTGTSGNTIYF
many	TRBV10-3	TRBD1	TRBJ2-7	14	TGTGCCATCAGCGGGGACAGGGGTTCGTTTGAGCAGTACTTC	CAISGDRGSFEQYF
.	TRBV7-2	TRBD1	TRBJ2-7	14	TGCGCCAGCAGCCAAGGCGGCAGGGGGCCCGAGCAGTACTTC	CASSQGGRGPEQYF
once	TRBV19	TRBD2	TRBJ2-7	15	TGTGCCAGTGGTCCTGGGGCTAGCGGACCCTACGAGCAGTACTTC	CASGPGASGPYEQYF
few	TRBV7-9	TRBD2	TRBJ2-3	16	TGTGCCACCAGCATGCAGACTAGCGGGAGCTCAGATACGCAGTATTTT	CATSMQTSGSSDTQYF
few	TRBV25-1	.	TRBJ1-2	14	TGTGCCAGCAGTTTGGTACAGGGAGGCAAAGGCTACACCTTC	CASSLVQGGKGYTF
.	TRBV24-1	.	TRBJ1-5	14	TGTGCCACCAGTGATTCCCAGGGGCATCAGCCCCAGCATTTT	CATSDSQGHQPQHF
.	TRBV15	TRBD1	TRBJ1-1	14	TGTGCCACCAGCAGAGAAGGCAGGGGGCTGTTCGCTTTCTTT	CATSREGRGLFAFF
.	TRBV7-2	TRBD1	TRBJ1-2	14	TGTGCCAGCAGCCAATTCCGGGACAGCGTTTCCTACACCTTC	CASSQFRDSVSYTF
.	TRBV29-1	.	TRBJ1-2	14	TGCAGCGTTGCCCAGACAGCAAAATTCTATGGCTACACCTTC	CSVAQTAKFYGYTF
.	TRBV25-1	TRBD1	TRBJ1-2	15	TGTGCCAGCAGTGAGCAGGGGGCAACTAACTATGGCTACACCTTC	CASSEQGATNYGYTF
many	TRBV7-2	.	TRBJ1-6	17	TGTGCCAGCAGTACTCGGCAAGGGTCGTCCTATAATTCACCCCTCCACTTT	CASSTRQGSSYNSPLHF
many	TRBV7-2	TRBD2	TRBJ2-5	14	TGTGCCAGCAGCTTACGCGGGAGGGGGGAGACCCAGTACTTC	CASSLRGRGETQYF
many	TRBV2	.	TRBJ1-5	17	TGTGCCAGCAGTGATCTTCCGGGGGCGCGGGGCAATCAGCCCCAGCATTTT	CASSDLPGARGNQPQHF
once	TRBV25-1	TRBD1	TRBJ2-7	16	TGTACCAGCAGTGACCATGGACAGGGGGCCACCTACGAGCAGTACTTC	CTSSDHGQGATYEQYF
.	TRBV7-8	.	TRBJ2-6	11	TGTGCCAGCAGCCTAAAGAACACTGAAGCTTTC	CASSLKNTEAF
.	TRBV10-3	.	TRBJ1-2	12	TGTGCCAGCATCGAGGCTAACTATGGCTACACCTTC	CASIEANYGYTF
many	TRBV7-9	TRBD2	TRBJ2-7	14	TGTGCCAGCAGCCTATCTAGCGGGAGAAACGAGCAGTACTTC	CASSLSSGRNEQYF
.	TRBV15	TRBD1	TRBJ2-7	14	TGTGCCACCAGCAGGGCGGGACAGGGCTACGAGCAGTACTTC	CATSRAGQGYEQYF
.	TRBV10-3	.	TRBJ2-3	14	TGTGCCATCAGTGAAAAACAGGTCACAGATACGCAGTATTTT	CAISEKQVTDTQYF
many	TRBV10-2	TRBD1	TRBJ1-2	13	TGCGCCAGCAGCGACAGGGCGGACTATGGCTACACCTTC	CASSDRADYGYTF
many	TRBV7-9	.	TRBJ1-1	14	TGTGCCAGCAGCTCGTCCTATGTGGGCACTGAAGCTTTCTTT	CASSSSYVGTEAFF
.	TRBV7-9	TRBD1	TRBJ2-6	16	TGTGCCAGCAGCGCCCGGGACAGTTCTGGGGCCAACGTCCTGACTTTC	CASSARDSSGANVLTF
.	TRBV2	TRBD1	TRBJ2-5	14	TGTGCCAGCAGTGAAGCGGCAGGGGGAGAGACCCAGTACTTC	CASSEAAGGETQYF
few	TRBV7-9	.	TRBJ1-2	14	TGTGCCAGCACCAAAAAGGTTAACAGGGACGGCTACACCTTC	CASTKKVNRDGYTF
few	TRBV7-2	.	TRBJ1-3	14	TGTGCCAGCAGCTTATTACATACTGGAAACACCATATATTTT	CASSLLHTGNTIYF
.	TRBV5-1	.	TRBJ2-7	14	TGCGCCAGCAGCGAGCGGGTTGGAACCTACGAGCAGTACTTC	CASSERVGTYEQYF
.	TRBV29-1	TRBD1	TRBJ2-7	12	TGCAGCGTTGCGGACAGGGGCGACGAGCAGTACTTC	CSVADRGDEQYF